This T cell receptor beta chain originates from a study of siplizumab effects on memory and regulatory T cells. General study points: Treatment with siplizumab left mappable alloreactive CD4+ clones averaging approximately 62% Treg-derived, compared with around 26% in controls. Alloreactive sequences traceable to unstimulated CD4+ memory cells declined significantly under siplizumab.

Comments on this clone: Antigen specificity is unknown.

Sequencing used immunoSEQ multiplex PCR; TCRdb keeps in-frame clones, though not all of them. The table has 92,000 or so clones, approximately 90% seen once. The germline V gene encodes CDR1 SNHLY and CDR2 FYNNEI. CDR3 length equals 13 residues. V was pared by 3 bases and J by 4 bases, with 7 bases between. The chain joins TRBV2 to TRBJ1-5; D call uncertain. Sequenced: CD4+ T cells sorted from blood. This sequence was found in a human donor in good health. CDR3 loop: CASSEDWNQPQHF. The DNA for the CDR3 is TGTGCCAGCAGTGAGGACTGGAATCAGCCCCAGCATTTT.